The present T cell receptor beta chain was sequenced within a study of CD8 T cells in ankylosing spondylitis. Findings and limits, study-wide: Enrichment of disease-linked clones was reportedly significant in matched ankylosing spondylitis synovial fluid. A motif of roughly eight highly homologous TCR beta variants was seen as apparently characteristic of ankylosing spondylitis blood.

TCRdb passed the 5' RACE reads through MiXCR, listing each CDR3 protein once. Of over 450,000 distinct CDR3 sequences listed, more than 9.5% are singletons. The germline V gene encodes CDR1 WSHSY and CDR2 SAAADI. The CDR3 has 14 amino acids. The junction had 6 bases not matched to a gene; V was cut back by 7 bases and J by 7 bases. The sample holds a few counts of this clonotype. Its antigen is unidentified. The sample was blood, either unsorted or a sorted T cell fraction (not recorded which). This sequence was found in a male donor with ankylosing spondylitis. The chain joins TRBV10-2 to TRBJ1-5; 11 nucleotides agree with TRBD1. The CDR3 loop is CASTGTGGNQPQHF. The DNA for the CDR3 is TGCGCCAGCACCGGGACAGGGGGTAACCAGCCCCAGCATTTT.